These 12 T cell receptor beta chains came from one sample sequenced in a study of identical twins. TCRdb re-analysed the 5' RACE reads in MiXCR, keeping a single row per CDR3 protein. Altogether some 460,000 distinct CDR3 sequences are present, 11% to 15% being singletons, with the ten largest covering 0.4% to 0.55%. These data were also reused for a study on yellow fever vaccine responses in identical twins.

Sequencing was carried out using CD4+ T cells sorted from blood. Every receptor here comes from a woman in her late teens or twenties in good health.

This clonotype showed up just a few times. V and J are TRBV9 and TRBJ1-2; TRBD1 aligns across 10 bases. The germline V gene has CDR1 SGDLS and CDR2 YYNGEE. CDR3 size: 15 residues. V lost 4 bases and J lost 8; bases outside the gene matches: 11. The CDR3 sequence is CASSHLTGQGNGYTF. DNA of the CDR3: TGTGCCAGCAGCCACCTGACGGGACAGGGGAACGGCTACACCTTC.

This clonotype showed up just a few times. The chain combines TRBV5-1 with TRBJ2-7; 8 bases match TRBD1. CDR3 length: 15 amino acids. After removal of 3 bases from V and 5 bases from J, the junction contained 10 bases not matched to a gene. Germline CDR1 SGHRS, CDR2 YFSETQ. Written as DNA, the CDR3 is TGCGCCAGCAGCTGGGGACAGGTAGTTGGGAACGAGCAGTACTTC. It specifies CASSWGQVVGNEQYF.

The J gene is TRBJ1-1, the V gene TRBV6-1; tentatively, D is TRBD1 (6 bases). Germline V lookup: CDR1 MNHNS, CDR2 SASEGT. Trimming left V 6 bases short and J 4 bases short, with 15 bases between. This CDR3 has 14 amino acids. The CDR3 DNA reads as TGTGCCAGCAGCCGGGGGGGAGGGGGCACTGAAGCTTTCTTT. Translating it yields CASSRGGGGTEAFF.

The gene calls are TRBV30 and TRBJ2-5; D possibly corresponds to TRBD2 (5 bases). This CDR3 has 14 amino acids. The germline gives CDR1 GTSNPN, CDR2 SVGIG (reference sequence). Deletions cut 3 bases from V and 5 bases from J, with 16 bases between. Here the CDR3 reads CAWSPRGFEETQYF. CDR3 nucleotide sequence: TGTGCCTGGAGCCCCCGGGGTTTCGAGGAGACCCAGTACTTC.

The table lists this clonotype with a few counts. The chain is built from TRBV20-1 and TRBJ1-1; D may be TRBD1 (6 bases). Germline CDR1 reads DFQATT; CDR2 reads SNEGSKA (reference sequence). This CDR3 has 17 amino acids. V shed 2 bases and J shed 5 bases, with 24 bases lying between them. This CDR3 reads CSARNDRRGGVRTEAFF. The DNA for the CDR3 is TGCAGTGCTAGAAACGACCGACGAGGGGGTGTACGGACTGAAGCTTTCTTT.

The gene calls are TRBV6-5 and TRBJ2-2; D is possibly TRBD1 (6 bases). The CDR3 spans 16 residues. Per germline, CDR1 MNHEY and CDR2 SVGAGI. V lost 2 bases, J lost 1 base, and 11 bases lay in between. CDR3 nucleotides: TGTGCCAGCAGTTACGCCGGGACACAGAACACCGGGGAGCTGTTTTTT. It encodes CASSYAGTQNTGELFF.

This clonotype was detected only a few times. The rearrangement uses TRBV20-1 and TRBJ2-2; 8 bases are shared with TRBD1. Per germline, CDR1 DFQATT and CDR2 SNEGSKA (reference sequence). This CDR3 is built from 15 residues. With 5 bases clipped from V and 4 bases from J, the junction kept 9 bases outside the gene matches. The chain's CDR3 is CSASNDRGVTGELFF. In DNA, the CDR3 is TGCAGTGCTTCTAACGACAGGGGAGTCACCGGGGAGCTGTTTTTT.

This clonotype showed up just a few times. V usage is TRBV28 and J usage is TRBJ1-5; 8 positions match TRBD1. The CDR3 has 15 residues. The V gene end was trimmed by 7 bases and the J gene end by 4 bases; junction bases not matched to a gene: 9. Germline CDR1 is MDHEN and CDR2 is SYDVKM. The CDR3 reads CASNDDRGENQPQHF. The CDR3 DNA is TGTGCCAGCAACGATGACAGGGGTGAAAATCAGCCCCAGCATTTT.

In its sample, this clonotype was seen a few times. J is TRBJ2-3 and V is TRBV24-1; 8 positions match TRBD1. V dropped 7 bases and J dropped 4; count of bases not matched to a gene: 6. CDR3 size: 14 residues. Looked up from germline, CDR1 is KGHDR and CDR2 is SFDVKD. The DNA for the CDR3 is TGTGCCACCAGAGACAGGGGAAGTCCAGATACGCAGTATTTT. Amino acids: CATRDRGSPDTQYF.

This clonotype has a handful of counts. The rearrangement links TRBV5-5 to TRBJ2-3, with D possibly being TRBD1 or TRBD2 (6 bases each). The CDR3 runs 15 residues. Germline V gene data show CDR1 as SGHKS and CDR2 as YYEKEE (reference sequence). V lost 0 bases and J lost 6, with 14 bases in between. CDR3 nucleotide sequence: TGTGCCAGCAGCTTGGTTGGGGGGCCGTTGGATACGCAGTATTTT. Translation gives CASSLVGGPLDTQYF.

The rearrangement links TRBV2 to TRBJ1-1, with 8 bases fitting TRBD1. This CDR3 has 15 residues. Germline CDR1 is SNHLY and CDR2 is FYNNEI. Trimming cost V 5 bases and J 4 bases; bases outside gene matches: 9. The CDR3 loop is CASSLSRTGTTEAFF. CDR3 sequence (DNA): TGTGCCAGCAGTCTCTCCCGGACAGGGACCACTGAAGCTTTCTTT.

This clonotype came up a few times. This rearrangement joins TRBV10-3 to TRBJ2-7; possibly TRBD2 for D (6 bases). Germline V lookup: CDR1 ENHRY, CDR2 SYGVKD. The CDR3 consists of 13 residues. Trimming shortened V by 2 bases and J by 3 bases, and 8 bases separated the two germline ends. CDR3 nucleotide sequence: TGTGCCATCAGTGAGGGGGGAGGCTACGAGCAGTACTTC. Its protein product is CAISEGGGYEQYF.